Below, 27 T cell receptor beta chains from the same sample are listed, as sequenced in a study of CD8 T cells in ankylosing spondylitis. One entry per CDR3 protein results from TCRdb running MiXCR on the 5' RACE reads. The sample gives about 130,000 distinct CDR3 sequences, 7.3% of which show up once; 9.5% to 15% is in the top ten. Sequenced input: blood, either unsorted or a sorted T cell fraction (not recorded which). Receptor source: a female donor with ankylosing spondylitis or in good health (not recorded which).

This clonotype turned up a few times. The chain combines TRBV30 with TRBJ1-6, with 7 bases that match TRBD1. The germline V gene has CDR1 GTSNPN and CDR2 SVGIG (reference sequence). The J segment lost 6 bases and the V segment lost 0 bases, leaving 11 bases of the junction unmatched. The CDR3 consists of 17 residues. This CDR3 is CAWSVWRGRGLNSPLHF. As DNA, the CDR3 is TGTGCCTGGAGTGTATGGAGGGGGCGCGGACTTAATTCACCCCTCCACTTT.

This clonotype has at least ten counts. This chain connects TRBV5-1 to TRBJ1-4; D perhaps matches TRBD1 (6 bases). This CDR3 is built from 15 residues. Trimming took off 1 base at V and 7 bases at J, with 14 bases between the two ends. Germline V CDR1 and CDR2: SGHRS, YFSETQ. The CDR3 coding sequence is TGCGCCAGCAGCTTGATGGGGGGCGTCGGTGAAAAACTGTTTTTT. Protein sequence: CASSLMGGVGEKLFF.

The CDR3 is CASSRQTGTNYGYTF. The CDR3 DNA sequence: TGTGCCAGCAGTCGTCAGACAGGGACGAACTATGGCTACACCTTC. This chain joins TRBV6-6 and TRBJ1-2; TRBD1 matches at 7 bases. Trimming removed 5 bases from V and 2 bases from J; junction bases left unmatched: 8. This CDR3 comprises 15 residues. Germline values: CDR1 MNHNY, CDR2 SVGAGI (reference sequence).

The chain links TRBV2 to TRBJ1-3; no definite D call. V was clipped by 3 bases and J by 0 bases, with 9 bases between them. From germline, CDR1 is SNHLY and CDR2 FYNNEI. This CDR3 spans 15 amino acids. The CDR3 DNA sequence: TGTGCCAGCAGTGATATTTGGGGCTCTGGAAACACCATATATTTT. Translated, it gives CASSDIWGSGNTIYF.

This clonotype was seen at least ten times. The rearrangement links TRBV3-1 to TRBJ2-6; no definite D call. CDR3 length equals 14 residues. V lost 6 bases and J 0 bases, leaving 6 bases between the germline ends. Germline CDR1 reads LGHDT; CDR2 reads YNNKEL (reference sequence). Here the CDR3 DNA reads TGTGCCAGCAGGGCCTACTCTGGGGCCAACGTCCTGACTTTC. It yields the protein CASRAYSGANVLTF. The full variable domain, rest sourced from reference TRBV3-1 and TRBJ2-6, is DTAVSQTPKYLVTQMGNDKSIKCEQNLGHDTMYWYKQDSKKFLKIMFSYNNKELIINETVPNRFSPKSPDKAHLNLHINSLELGDSAVYFCASRAYSGANVLTFGAGSRLTVL.

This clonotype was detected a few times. CDR3 sequence reads: CASSQGGTYNEQFF. The DNA of the CDR3 is TGTGCCAGCAGCCAGGGGGGGACCTACAATGAGCAGTTCTTC. The chain recombines TRBV3-1 with TRBJ2-1, with 7 positions matching TRBD2. V lost 3 bases to trimming and J lost 2 bases; unmatched junction nucleotides: 1. CDR1 LGHDT and CDR2 YNNKEL come from the germline V gene (reference sequence). The CDR3 has 14 residues.

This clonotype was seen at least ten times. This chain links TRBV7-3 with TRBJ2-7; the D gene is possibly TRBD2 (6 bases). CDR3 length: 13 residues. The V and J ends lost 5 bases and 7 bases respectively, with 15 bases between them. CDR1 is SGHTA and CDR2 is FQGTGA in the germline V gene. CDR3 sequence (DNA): TGTGCCAGCAGCCCAACGGGAGTTAAAGAGCAGTACTTC. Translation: CASSPTGVKEQYF.

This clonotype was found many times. The CDR3 coding sequence is TGCGCCAGCAGCTTGGAGGGGCCTGGCTCACCCCTCCACTTT. This sequence encodes CASSLEGPGSPLHF. This chain connects TRBV5-1 to TRBJ1-6; tentative D call: TRBD1 (5 bases). CDR3 size: 14 residues. The germline gives CDR1 SGHRS, CDR2 YFSETQ. V was pared by 0 bases and J by 10 bases, with 11 bases between.

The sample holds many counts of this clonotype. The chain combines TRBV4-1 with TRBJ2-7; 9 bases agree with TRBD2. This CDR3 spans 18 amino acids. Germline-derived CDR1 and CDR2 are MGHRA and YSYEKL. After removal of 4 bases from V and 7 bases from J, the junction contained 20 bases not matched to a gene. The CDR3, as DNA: TGCGCCAGCAGCCCACCGGGACAGATTAGCGGGGGAATATGGGAGCAGTACTTC. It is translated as CASSPPGQISGGIWEQYF.

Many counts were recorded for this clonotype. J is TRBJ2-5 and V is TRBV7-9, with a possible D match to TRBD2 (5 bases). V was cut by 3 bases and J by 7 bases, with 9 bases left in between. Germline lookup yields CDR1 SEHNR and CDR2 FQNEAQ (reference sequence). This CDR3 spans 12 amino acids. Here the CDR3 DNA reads TGTGCCAGCAGCTTCCCCGGAGGGACCCAGTACTTC. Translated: CASSFPGGTQYF. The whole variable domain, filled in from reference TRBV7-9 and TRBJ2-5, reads DTGVSQNPRHKITKRGQNVTFRCDPISEHNRLYWYRQTLGQGPEFLTYFQNEAQLEKSRLLSDRFSAERPKGSFSTLEIQRTEQGDSAMYLCASSFPGGTQYFGPGTRLLVL.

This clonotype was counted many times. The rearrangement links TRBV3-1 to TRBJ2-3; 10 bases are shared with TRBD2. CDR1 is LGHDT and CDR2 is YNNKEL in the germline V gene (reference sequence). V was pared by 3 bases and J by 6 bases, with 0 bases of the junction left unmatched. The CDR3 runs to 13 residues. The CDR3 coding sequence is TGTGCCAGCAGCCAGGGACTAGCGGATACGCAGTATTTT. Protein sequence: CASSQGLADTQYF.

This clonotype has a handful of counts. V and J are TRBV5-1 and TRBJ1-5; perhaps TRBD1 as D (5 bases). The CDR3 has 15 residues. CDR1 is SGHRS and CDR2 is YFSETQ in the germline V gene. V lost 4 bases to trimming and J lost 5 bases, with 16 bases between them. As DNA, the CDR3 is TGCGCCAGCAGCAGGGACCCCGGGGGAGATCAGCCCCAGCATTTT. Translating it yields CASSRDPGGDQPQHF. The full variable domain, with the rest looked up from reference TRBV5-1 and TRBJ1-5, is KAGVTQTPRYLIKTRGQQVTLSCSPISGHRSVSWYQQTPGQGLQFLFEYFSETQRNKGNFPGRFSGRQFSNSRSEMNVSTLELGDSALYLCASSRDPGGDQPQHFGDGTRLSIL.

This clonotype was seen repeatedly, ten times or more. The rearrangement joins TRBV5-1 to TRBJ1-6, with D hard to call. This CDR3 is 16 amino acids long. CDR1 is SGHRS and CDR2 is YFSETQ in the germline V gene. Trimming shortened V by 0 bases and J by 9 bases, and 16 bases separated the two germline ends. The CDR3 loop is CASSLESPGDFSPLHF. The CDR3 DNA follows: TGCGCCAGCAGCTTGGAGTCCCCGGGCGATTTTTCACCCCTCCACTTT. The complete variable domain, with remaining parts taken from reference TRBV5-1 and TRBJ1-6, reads KAGVTQTPRYLIKTRGQQVTLSCSPISGHRSVSWYQQTPGQGLQFLFEYFSETQRNKGNFPGRFSGRQFSNSRSEMNVSTLELGDSALYLCASSLESPGDFSPLHFGNGTRLTVT.

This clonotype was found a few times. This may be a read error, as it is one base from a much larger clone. CDR3 nucleotide sequence: TGTGCCAGCAGCTTGACAGGGGGCTCCTACAATGAGCAGTTCTTC. This gives the protein CASSLTGGSYNEQFF. This sequence joins TRBV7-6 and TRBJ2-1; 9 bases line up with TRBD1. Germline V lookup: CDR1 SGHVS, CDR2 FNYEAQ. There are 15 residues in the CDR3. The V gene end was trimmed by 3 bases and the J gene end by 0 bases; junction bases not matched to a gene: 0.

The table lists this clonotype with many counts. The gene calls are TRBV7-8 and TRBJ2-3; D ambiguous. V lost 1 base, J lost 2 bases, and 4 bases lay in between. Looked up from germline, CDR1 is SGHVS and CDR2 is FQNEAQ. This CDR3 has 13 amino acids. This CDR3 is CASSLDSTDTQYF. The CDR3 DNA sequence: TGTGCCAGCAGCTTAGACTCCACAGATACGCAGTATTTT.

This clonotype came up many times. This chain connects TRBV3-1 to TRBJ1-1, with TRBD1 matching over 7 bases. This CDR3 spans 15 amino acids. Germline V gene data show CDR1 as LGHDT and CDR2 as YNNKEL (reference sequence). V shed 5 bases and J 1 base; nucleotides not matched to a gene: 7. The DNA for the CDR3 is TGTGCCAGCAGCTTCTACAGGGGAGGGAACACTGAAGCTTTCTTT. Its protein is CASSFYRGGNTEAFF.

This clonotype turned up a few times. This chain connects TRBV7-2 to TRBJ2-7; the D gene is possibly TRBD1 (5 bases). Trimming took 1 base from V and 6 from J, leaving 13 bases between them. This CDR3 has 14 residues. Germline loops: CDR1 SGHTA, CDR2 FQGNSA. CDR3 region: CASSLGAGIAEQYF. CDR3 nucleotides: TGTGCCAGCAGCTTAGGGGCAGGGATCGCCGAGCAGTACTTC.

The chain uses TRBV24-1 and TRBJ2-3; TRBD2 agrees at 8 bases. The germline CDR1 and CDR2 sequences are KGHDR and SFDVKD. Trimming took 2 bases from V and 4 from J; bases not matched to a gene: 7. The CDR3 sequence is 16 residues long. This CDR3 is CATSDSISGGPDTQYF. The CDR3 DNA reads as TGTGCCACCAGTGATTCTATAAGCGGGGGCCCAGATACGCAGTATTTT.

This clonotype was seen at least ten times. The CDR3 region has the DNA TGTGCCAGCAGCTTTACAGAGTGGGGCTACACCTTC. Translating gives CASSFTEWGYTF. V and J are TRBV5-8 and TRBJ1-2; D ambiguous. The V end was cut by 2 bases, the J end by 8 bases, with 10 bases between. This CDR3 has 12 residues. CDR1 SGHTS and CDR2 YDEGEE come from the germline V gene. The full variable domain, in which reference TRBV5-8 and TRBJ1-2 provide the parts outside the CDR3, is EAGVTQSPTHLIKTRGQQATLRCSPISGHTSVYWYQQALGLGLQFLLWYDEGEERNRGNFPPRFSGRQFPNYSSELNVNALELEDSALYLCASSFTEWGYTFGSGTRLTVV.

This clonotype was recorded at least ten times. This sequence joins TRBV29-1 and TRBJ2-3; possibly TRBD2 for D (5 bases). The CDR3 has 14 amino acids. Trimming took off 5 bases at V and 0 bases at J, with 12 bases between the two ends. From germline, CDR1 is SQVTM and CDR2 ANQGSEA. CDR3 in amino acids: CSVLGETSTDTQYF. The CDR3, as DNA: TGCAGCGTTTTGGGAGAAACTAGCACAGATACGCAGTATTTT.

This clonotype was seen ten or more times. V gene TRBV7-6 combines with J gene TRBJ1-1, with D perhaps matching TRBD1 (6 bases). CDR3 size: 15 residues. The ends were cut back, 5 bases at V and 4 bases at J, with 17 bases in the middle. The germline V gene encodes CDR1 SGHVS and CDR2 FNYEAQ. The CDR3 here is CASSAHRAERTEAFF. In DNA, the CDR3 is TGTGCCAGCAGCGCCCACAGGGCTGAACGCACTGAAGCTTTCTTT.

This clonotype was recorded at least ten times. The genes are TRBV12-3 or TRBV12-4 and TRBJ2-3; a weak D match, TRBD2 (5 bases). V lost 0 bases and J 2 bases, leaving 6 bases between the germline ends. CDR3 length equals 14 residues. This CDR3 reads CASSLARDTDTQYF. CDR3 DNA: TGTGCCAGCAGTTTAGCCCGGGACACAGATACGCAGTATTTT.

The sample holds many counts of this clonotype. The CDR3 DNA follows: TGCGCCAGCAGCCCTGAGGGCTCCCAGGGGGCGTGGGGAAATGAGCAGTTCTTC. Protein sequence: CASSPEGSQGAWGNEQFF. The J gene is TRBJ2-1, the V gene TRBV4-1, with TRBD1 matching 8 bases. Germline trimming cut 4 bases from V and 7 bases from J; bases unmatched to any gene: 18. The CDR3 is made up of 18 amino acids. CDR1 is MGHRA and CDR2 is YSYEKL in the germline V gene.

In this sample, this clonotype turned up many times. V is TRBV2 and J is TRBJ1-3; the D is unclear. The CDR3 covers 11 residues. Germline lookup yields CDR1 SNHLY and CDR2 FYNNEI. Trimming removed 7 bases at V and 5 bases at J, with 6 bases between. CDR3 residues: CASTGRNTIYF. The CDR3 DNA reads TGTGCCAGCACGGGGAGAAACACCATATATTTT.

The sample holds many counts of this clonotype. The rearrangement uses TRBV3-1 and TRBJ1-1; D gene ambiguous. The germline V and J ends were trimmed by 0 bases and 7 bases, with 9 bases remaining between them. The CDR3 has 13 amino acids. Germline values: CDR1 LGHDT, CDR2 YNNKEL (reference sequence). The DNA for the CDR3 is TGTGCCAGCAGCCAAGATATGGGAGGTGAAGCTTTCTTT. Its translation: CASSQDMGGEAFF.

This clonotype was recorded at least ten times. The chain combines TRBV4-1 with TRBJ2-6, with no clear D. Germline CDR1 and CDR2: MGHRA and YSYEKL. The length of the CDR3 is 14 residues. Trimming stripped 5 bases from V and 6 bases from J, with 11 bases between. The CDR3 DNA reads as TGCGCCAGCAGCAATCCCCTTCAGGCCAACGTCCTGACTTTC. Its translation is CASSNPLQANVLTF.

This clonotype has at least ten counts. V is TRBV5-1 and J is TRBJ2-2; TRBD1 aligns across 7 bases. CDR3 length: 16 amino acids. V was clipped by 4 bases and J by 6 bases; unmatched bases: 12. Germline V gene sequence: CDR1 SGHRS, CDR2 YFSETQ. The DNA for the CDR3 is TGCGCCAGCAGCCCGACAGGGCGTCCCTACCCCGGGGAGCTGTTTTTT. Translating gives CASSPTGRPYPGELFF.